These T cell receptor beta chains were read from a single sample in a study of CD8+ T cells in alopecia areata. Using immunoSEQ multiplex PCR, the repertoire was profiled, and TCRdb retains in-frame clones only, with some absent. The data hold roughly 170,000 clones, with around three fifths observed a single time. This specimen consisted of CD8+ T cells sorted from blood, obtained at week 24, from a patient treated with tofacitinib. These TCRs come from a human donor with alopecia areata. Each CDR3 is given with its conserved first and last residue. The order of the fields is V gene, D gene, J gene, clone size, CDR3 protein, CDR3 DNA. D genes are given only for firm matches. Some rows have no size entry. The others give once, few or many, or a class for an expanded clone.

v_gene: TRBV11-2; d_gene: TRBD1; j_gene: TRBJ2-1; abundance: -; CDR3aa: CASSTDRVRSYNEQFF; CDR3nt: TGTGCCAGCAGCACGGACAGGGTCAGGTCCTACAATGAGCAGTTCTTC
v_gene: TRBV30; d_gene: -; j_gene: TRBJ1-5; abundance: -; CDR3aa: CAWSEHGDQPQHF; CDR3nt: TGTGCCTGGAGCGAACATGGAGATCAGCCCCAGCATTTT
v_gene: TRBV9; d_gene: -; j_gene: TRBJ1-2; abundance: -; CDR3aa: CASSPRGGGYTF; CDR3nt: TGTGCCAGCAGCCCGAGAGGAGGAGGCTACACCTTC
v_gene: TRBV5-1; d_gene: -; j_gene: TRBJ2-2; abundance: -; CDR3aa: CASSLLSGAGELFF; CDR3nt: TGCGCCAGCAGCTTGCTCTCAGGGGCCGGGGAGCTGTTTTTT
v_gene: TRBV7-9; d_gene: -; j_gene: TRBJ1-1; abundance: -; CDR3aa: CASSTQTEAFF; CDR3nt: TGTGCCAGTTCGACACAAACTGAAGCTTTCTTT
v_gene: TRBV15; d_gene: -; j_gene: TRBJ1-4; abundance: -; CDR3aa: CATSMTVRNEKLFF; CDR3nt: TGTGCCACCAGCATGACAGTCAGGAATGAAAAACTGTTTTTT
v_gene: TRBV21-1; d_gene: -; j_gene: TRBJ1-1; abundance: -; CDR3aa: CASSSFHEFWNTEAFF; CDR3nt: TGTGCCAGCAGCTCCTTTCATGAGTTTTGGAACACTGAAGCTTTCTTT
v_gene: TRBV6-5; d_gene: TRBD1; j_gene: TRBJ2-7; abundance: -; CDR3aa: CASSPGQGTYEQYF; CDR3nt: TGTGCCAGCAGTCCGGGACAGGGTACCTACGAGCAGTACTTC
v_gene: TRBV5-1; d_gene: -; j_gene: TRBJ2-7; abundance: -; CDR3aa: CASSLRANSYEQYF; CDR3nt: TGCGCCAGCAGCTTACGGGCAAACTCCTACGAGCAGTACTTC
v_gene: TRBV14; d_gene: -; j_gene: TRBJ1-2; abundance: -; CDR3aa: CASSQFPKRHPNYGYTF; CDR3nt: TGTGCCAGCAGCCAATTCCCCAAACGGCACCCGAACTATGGCTACACCTTC
v_gene: TRBV6-5; d_gene: -; j_gene: TRBJ2-7; abundance: -; CDR3aa: CASRSMDEQYF; CDR3nt: TGTGCCAGCAGATCCATGGACGAGCAGTACTTC
v_gene: TRBV4-2; d_gene: -; j_gene: TRBJ2-7; abundance: many; CDR3aa: CASSQAIDYEQYF; CDR3nt: TGTGCCAGCAGCCAAGCCATTGATTACGAGCAGTACTTC
v_gene: TRBV5-4; d_gene: -; j_gene: TRBJ1-2; abundance: -; CDR3aa: CASSTTGYGYTF; CDR3nt: TGTGCCAGCAGCACAACAGGGTATGGCTACACCTTC
v_gene: TRBV4-1; d_gene: TRBD1; j_gene: TRBJ1-5; abundance: -; CDR3aa: CASSQDIIRDSAYLLPQHF; CDR3nt: TGCGCCAGCAGCCAAGACATTATCCGGGACAGCGCCTATTTGTTGCCCCAGCATTTT
v_gene: TRBV7-9; d_gene: -; j_gene: TRBJ2-1; abundance: once; CDR3aa: CASTPGQQFF; CDR3nt: TGTGCCAGCACGCCCGGACAGCAGTTCTTC
v_gene: TRBV13; d_gene: -; j_gene: TRBJ2-1; abundance: -; CDR3aa: CASSPGRFDEQFF; CDR3nt: TGTGCCAGCAGCCCAGGCCGGTTTGATGAGCAGTTCTTC
v_gene: TRBV25-1; d_gene: TRBD1; j_gene: TRBJ2-5; abundance: few; CDR3aa: CASSEGQGMETQYF; CDR3nt: TGTGCCAGCAGTGAAGGACAGGGTATGGAGACCCAGTACTTC
v_gene: TRBV7-9; d_gene: -; j_gene: TRBJ2-7; abundance: -; CDR3aa: CASSHKPGQPNYEQYF; CDR3nt: TGTGCCAGCAGCCATAAACCTGGACAGCCTAACTACGAGCAGTACTTC
v_gene: TRBV29-1; d_gene: -; j_gene: TRBJ1-2; abundance: -; CDR3aa: CSVPRWDSSGYTF; CDR3nt: TGCAGCGTCCCTAGGTGGGATTCGAGTGGCTACACCTTC
v_gene: TRBV23-1; d_gene: -; j_gene: TRBJ2-5; abundance: few; CDR3aa: CASSRDPQETQYF; CDR3nt: TGCGCCAGCAGTCGGGACCCTCAAGAGACCCAGTACTTC
v_gene: TRBV9; d_gene: -; j_gene: TRBJ2-7; abundance: -; CDR3aa: CASSLASGSYYEQYF; CDR3nt: TGTGCCAGCAGCTTAGCGAGCGGGTCCTACTACGAGCAGTACTTC
v_gene: TRBV30; d_gene: -; j_gene: TRBJ2-3; abundance: -; CDR3aa: CAWTAGRRVDTQYF; CDR3nt: TGTGCCTGGACGGCAGGACGTCGTGTAGATACGCAGTATTTT
v_gene: TRBV27; d_gene: TRBD2; j_gene: TRBJ2-3; abundance: -; CDR3aa: CASSPPLGGARTDTQYF; CDR3nt: TGTGCCAGCAGCCCTCCCCTCGGGGGGGCGCGAACAGATACGCAGTATTTT
v_gene: TRBV7-9; d_gene: -; j_gene: TRBJ1-1; abundance: -; CDR3aa: CASSLHKSGAGTEAFF; CDR3nt: TGTGCCAGCAGCTTACACAAGTCAGGGGCGGGCACTGAAGCTTTCTTT
v_gene: TRBV27; d_gene: -; j_gene: TRBJ2-1; abundance: once; CDR3aa: CASSFSLSSHNEQFF; CDR3nt: TGTGCCAGCAGTTTCAGTCTCAGCTCACACAATGAGCAGTTCTTC
v_gene: TRBV30; d_gene: TRBD1; j_gene: TRBJ2-1; abundance: few; CDR3aa: CAQRPTQGVSYNEQFF; CDR3nt: TGTGCCCAAAGACCTACACAGGGGGTCTCCTACAATGAGCAGTTCTTC
v_gene: TRBV30; d_gene: -; j_gene: TRBJ2-2; abundance: -; CDR3aa: CAWTPVSTGELFF; CDR3nt: TGTGCCTGGACTCCAGTCAGCACCGGGGAGCTGTTTTTT
v_gene: TRBV6-5; d_gene: TRBD2; j_gene: TRBJ2-7; abundance: -; CDR3aa: CASARPGGYEQYF; CDR3nt: TGTGCCAGCGCTCGTCCCGGGGGGTACGAGCAGTACTTC
v_gene: TRBV7-9; d_gene: TRBD2; j_gene: TRBJ2-3; abundance: medium-sized; CDR3aa: CASSPGGPADTQYF; CDR3nt: TGTGCCAGCAGCCCGGGGGGGCCTGCAGATACGCAGTATTTT
v_gene: TRBV27; d_gene: -; j_gene: TRBJ1-2; abundance: -; CDR3aa: CASSHSTGLLGYTF; CDR3nt: TGTGCCAGCAGTCACTCGACAGGCCTATTGGGCTACACCTTC
v_gene: TRBV30; d_gene: -; j_gene: TRBJ2-7; abundance: -; CDR3aa: CAWTTTGYEQYF; CDR3nt: TGTGCCTGGACCACCACAGGCTACGAGCAGTACTTC
v_gene: TRBV4-1; d_gene: -; j_gene: TRBJ2-5; abundance: few; CDR3aa: CASSPRESLQETQYF; CDR3nt: TGCGCCAGCAGCCCGAGGGAATCCCTCCAAGAGACCCAGTACTTC
v_gene: TRBV5-1; d_gene: TRBD1; j_gene: TRBJ2-7; abundance: few; CDR3aa: CASGVATQGYEQYF; CDR3nt: TGCGCCAGCGGCGTGGCCACACAGGGGTACGAGCAGTACTTC
v_gene: TRBV19; d_gene: TRBD1; j_gene: TRBJ1-1; abundance: -; CDR3aa: CASRKQGGATEAFF; CDR3nt: TGTGCCAGCCGTAAACAGGGGGGGGCCACTGAAGCTTTCTTT
v_gene: TRBV2; d_gene: -; j_gene: TRBJ2-7; abundance: once; CDR3aa: CASSPTVASYEQYF; CDR3nt: TGTGCCAGCAGTCCGACAGTTGCCTCCTACGAGCAGTACTTC
v_gene: TRBV30; d_gene: -; j_gene: TRBJ2-7; abundance: -; CDR3aa: CAWSHDMTYEQYF; CDR3nt: TGTGCCTGGAGTCACGACATGACCTACGAGCAGTACTTC
v_gene: TRBV7-9; d_gene: -; j_gene: TRBJ2-5; abundance: -; CDR3aa: CASSPDTKQETQYF; CDR3nt: TGTGCCAGCAGCCCGGACACAAAACAAGAGACCCAGTACTTC
v_gene: TRBV30; d_gene: -; j_gene: TRBJ1-6; abundance: -; CDR3aa: CAWSISSPLHF; CDR3nt: TGTGCCTGGAGTATTAGTTCACCCCTCCACTTT
v_gene: TRBV25-1; d_gene: -; j_gene: TRBJ1-2; abundance: -; CDR3aa: CASFGRPDGGYGYTF; CDR3nt: TGTGCCAGCTTCGGACGCCCCGATGGGGGCTATGGCTACACCTTC
v_gene: TRBV4-1; d_gene: -; j_gene: TRBJ1-6; abundance: few; CDR3aa: CASSQGMGPYNSPLHF; CDR3nt: TGCGCCAGCAGCCAGGGGATGGGACCTTATAATTCACCCCTCCACTTT
v_gene: TRBV5-6; d_gene: -; j_gene: TRBJ2-7; abundance: -; CDR3aa: CASSRGQRSYEQYF; CDR3nt: TGTGCCAGCAGCCGCGGACAGCGTTCCTACGAGCAGTACTTC
v_gene: TRBV13; d_gene: -; j_gene: TRBJ2-3; abundance: -; CDR3aa: CASSPDWAWGDTQYF; CDR3nt: TGTGCCAGCAGCCCTGATTGGGCCTGGGGAGATACGCAGTATTTT